This TCR beta chain originates from a study of CD8+ T cells in alopecia areata. Turning to the study itself: Patients in the study were on tofacitinib for 6 to 18 months, then off it for 6 months. Study conclusions and caveats: Tofacitinib produced a significant decrease in scalp clonality and in expanded CD8+ clones among the top 100.

Sequencing used cDNA as its template, made by extracting RNA and reverse transcribing it. The method was immunoSEQ multiplex PCR; TCRdb's version includes in-frame clones alone and lacks a portion of them. The sample has approximately 110,000 clones, around three fifths seen once. Per germline, CDR1 SGHTA and CDR2 FQGNSA. The V gene lost 5 bases and the J gene lost 7 bases, with 15 bases spanning the gap. CDR3 length: 13 amino acids. Treatment here: oral pan-JAK inhibitor, 5-10 mg twice daily. Punch biopsies of lesional scalp, plus peripheral blood, were taken from alopecia areata patients. This clone was seen a few times. The antigen is unknown.

The chain links TRBV7-2 to TRBJ2-7; D is undetermined. This sequence was found in a human donor with alopecia areata. The material sequenced was CD4+ T cells sorted from blood, taken at week 24, from a patient treated with tofacitinib. The CDR3 protein is CASSPAPAQEQYF. The CDR3 region has the DNA TGTGCCAGCAGCCCAGCGCCAGCGCAAGAGCAGTACTTC. The full variable domain, with the rest looked up from reference TRBV7-2 and TRBJ2-7, is GAGVSQSPSNKVTEKGKDVELRCDPISGHTALYWYRQSLGQGLEFLIYFQGNSAPDKSGLPSDRFSAERTGGSVSTLTIQRTQQEDSAVYLCASSPAPAQEQYFGPGTRLTVT.